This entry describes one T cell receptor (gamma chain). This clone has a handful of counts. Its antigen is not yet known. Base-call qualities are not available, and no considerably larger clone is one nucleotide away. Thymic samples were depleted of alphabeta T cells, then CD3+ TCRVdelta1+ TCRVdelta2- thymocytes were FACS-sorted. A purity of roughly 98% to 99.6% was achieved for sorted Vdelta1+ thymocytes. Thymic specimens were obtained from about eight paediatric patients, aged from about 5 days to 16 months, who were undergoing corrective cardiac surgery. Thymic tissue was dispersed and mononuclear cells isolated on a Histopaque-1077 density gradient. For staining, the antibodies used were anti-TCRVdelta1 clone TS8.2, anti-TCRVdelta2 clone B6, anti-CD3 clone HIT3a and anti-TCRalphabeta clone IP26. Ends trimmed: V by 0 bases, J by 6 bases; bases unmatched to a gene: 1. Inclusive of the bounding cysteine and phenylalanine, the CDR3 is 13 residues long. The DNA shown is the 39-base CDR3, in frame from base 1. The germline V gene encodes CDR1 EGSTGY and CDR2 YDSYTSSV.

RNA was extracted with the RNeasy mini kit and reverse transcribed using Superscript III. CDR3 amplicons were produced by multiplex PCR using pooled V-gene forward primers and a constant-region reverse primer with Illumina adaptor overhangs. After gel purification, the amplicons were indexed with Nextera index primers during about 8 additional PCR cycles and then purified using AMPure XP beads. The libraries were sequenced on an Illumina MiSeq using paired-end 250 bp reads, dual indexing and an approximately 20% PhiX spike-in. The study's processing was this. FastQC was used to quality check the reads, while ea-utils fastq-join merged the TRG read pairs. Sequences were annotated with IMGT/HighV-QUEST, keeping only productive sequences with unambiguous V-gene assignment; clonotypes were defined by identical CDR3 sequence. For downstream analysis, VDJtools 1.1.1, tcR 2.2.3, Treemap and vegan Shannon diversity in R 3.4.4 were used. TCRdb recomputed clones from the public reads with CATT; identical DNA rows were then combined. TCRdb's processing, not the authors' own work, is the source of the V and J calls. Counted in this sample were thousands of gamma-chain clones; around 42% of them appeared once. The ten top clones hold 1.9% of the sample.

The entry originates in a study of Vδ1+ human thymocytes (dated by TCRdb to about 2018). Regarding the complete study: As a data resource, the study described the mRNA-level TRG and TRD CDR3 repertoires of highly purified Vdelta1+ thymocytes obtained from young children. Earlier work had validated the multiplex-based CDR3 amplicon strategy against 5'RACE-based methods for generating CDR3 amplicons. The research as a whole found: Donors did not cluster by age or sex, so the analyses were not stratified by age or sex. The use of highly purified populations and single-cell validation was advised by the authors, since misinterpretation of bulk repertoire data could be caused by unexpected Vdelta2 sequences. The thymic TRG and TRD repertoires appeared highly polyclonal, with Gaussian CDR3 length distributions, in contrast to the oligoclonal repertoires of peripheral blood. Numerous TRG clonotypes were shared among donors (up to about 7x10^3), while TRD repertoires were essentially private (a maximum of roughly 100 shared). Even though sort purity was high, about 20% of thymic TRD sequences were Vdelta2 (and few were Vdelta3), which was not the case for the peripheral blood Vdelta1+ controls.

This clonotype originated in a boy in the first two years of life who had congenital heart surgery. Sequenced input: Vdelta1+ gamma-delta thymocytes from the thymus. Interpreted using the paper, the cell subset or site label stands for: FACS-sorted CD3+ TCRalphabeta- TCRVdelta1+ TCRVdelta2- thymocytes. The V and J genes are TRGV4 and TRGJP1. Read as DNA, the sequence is TGTGCCACCTGGGATGGGGCTGGTTGGTTCAAGATATTT. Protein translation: CATWDGAGWFKIF.